Listed below are T cell receptor beta chains from one sample, sequenced in a study of CD8 T cells in Susac syndrome. Each CDR3 protein is one row after TCRdb ran MiXCR on the immunoSEQ multiplex PCR reads. This repertoire shows 70,000 or so distinct CDR3 sequences, around 95% found once; its top ten account for 0.2% to 0.25%. Sequencing was performed on CD8+ T cells from PBMCs. The receptors were gathered from a human donor in good health. The CDR3 runs from the conserved cysteine through the conserved F or W. D genes are given only for firm matches. Some rows mark clone size as missing; the rest say once, few, many or name a class of expanded clone.

d_call	clone_size	v_call	j_call	cdr3_aa	cdr3_nt
NA	NA	TRBV7-3	TRBJ2-5	CASSLGGGEGETQYF	TGTGCCAGCAGCTTAGGGGGCGGTGAAGGGGAGACCCAGTACTTC
TRBD1	NA	TRBV6-5	TRBJ1-2	CASSYSGGAVGYTF	TGTGCCAGCAGTTACTCAGGGGGCGCAGTTGGCTACACCTTC
TRBD1	once	TRBV4-1	TRBJ1-1	CASSDRGNTEAFF	TGCGCCAGCAGCGACAGGGGGAACACTGAAGCTTTCTTT
NA	NA	TRBV19	TRBJ2-5	CASSMAEGETQYF	TGTGCCAGTAGTATGGCCGAGGGAGAGACCCAGTACTTC
TRBD1	once	TRBV2	TRBJ1-2	CASSGLDRDTGYTF	TGTGCCAGCAGTGGACTTGACAGGGATACTGGCTACACCTTC
NA	NA	TRBV2	TRBJ2-1	CASSEVRTTNEQFF	TGTGCCAGCAGTGAAGTAAGGACAACCAATGAGCAGTTCTTC
NA	NA	TRBV29-1	TRBJ2-6	CSVISGELSSGANVLTF	TGCAGCGTTATTTCAGGGGAGTTGAGCTCTGGGGCCAACGTCCTGACTTTC
NA	NA	TRBV18	TRBJ2-7	CASSPPGTYEQYF	TGTGCCAGCTCACCACCAGGGACCTACGAGCAGTACTTC
TRBD1	NA	TRBV9	TRBJ2-7	CASSVEGTAYYEQYF	TGTGCCAGCAGCGTAGAGGGGACAGCTTACTACGAGCAGTACTTC
TRBD1	NA	TRBV30	TRBJ1-2	CAWSETGGGYGYTF	TGTGCCTGGAGTGAGACAGGGGGGGGCTATGGCTACACCTTC
NA	once	TRBV15	TRBJ1-2	CATSRDRQAAWHGYTF	TGTGCCACCAGCAGAGATAGGCAGGCGGCTTGGCATGGCTACACCTTC
TRBD1	NA	TRBV19	TRBJ1-6	CASRNLLGQGADSPLHF	TGTGCCAGTAGAAATCTACTAGGACAGGGAGCGGATTCACCCCTCCACTTT
TRBD1	NA	TRBV7-9	TRBJ2-1	CASSLGPNRGYPDEQFF	TGTGCCAGCAGCTTAGGACCGAACAGGGGGTACCCTGATGAGCAGTTCTTC
TRBD2	NA	TRBV7-2	TRBJ2-5	CASSLSGGAQTQYF	TGTGCCAGCAGCTTGAGCGGGGGGGCGCAGACCCAGTACTTC
TRBD1	NA	TRBV3-1	TRBJ2-5	CASSQTGDIETQYF	TGTGCCAGCAGCCAAACAGGGGACATCGAGACCCAGTACTTC
TRBD1	NA	TRBV7-3	TRBJ2-2	CASSLSGGIGSTGELFF	TGTGCCAGCAGCTTATCAGGGGGCATCGGTTCAACCGGGGAGCTGTTTTTT
NA	NA	TRBV4-1	TRBJ1-1	CASSQELQSEAFF	TGCGCCAGCAGCCAAGAGCTGCAGTCTGAAGCTTTCTTT
NA	once	TRBV27	TRBJ1-2	CASSFWGGRDYGYTF	TGTGCCAGCAGTTTCTGGGGCGGGAGGGACTATGGCTACACCTTC
TRBD1	NA	TRBV24-1	TRBJ1-5	CATSDRTGGEQPQHF	TGTGCCACCAGTGACCGGACAGGGGGCGAGCAGCCCCAGCATTTT
TRBD1	NA	TRBV2	TRBJ1-1	CASRETTGETEAFF	TGTGCCAGCAGGGAGACCACAGGGGAGACTGAAGCTTTCTTT
TRBD1	NA	TRBV29-1	TRBJ1-4	CSVVGTEDEKLFF	TGCAGCGTCGTCGGGACAGAGGATGAAAAACTGTTTTTT
NA	NA	TRBV12-5	TRBJ1-1	CASGLWGTEAFF	TGTGCTAGTGGTCTCTGGGGAACTGAAGCTTTCTTT
TRBD2	NA	TRBV5-1	TRBJ2-7	CASSLPLAGGPSYEQYF	TGCGCCAGCAGCTTGCCCCTAGCGGGGGGTCCCTCCTACGAGCAGTACTTC
NA	NA	TRBV5-1	TRBJ2-7	CASSMGRVEQYF	TGCGCCAGCAGCATGGGACGGGTCGAGCAGTACTTC
NA	NA	TRBV7-2	TRBJ2-3	CASSRPGAQDTQYF	TGTGCCAGCAGCCGACCCGGGGCGCAGGATACGCAGTATTTT
TRBD1	NA	TRBV7-9	TRBJ1-5	CASSLQGGSNQPQHF	TGTGCCAGCAGCTTACAGGGGGGGAGCAATCAGCCCCAGCATTTT
TRBD2	NA	TRBV15	TRBJ2-5	CATSVPASGAGTQYF	TGTGCCACCAGCGTCCCGGCTAGCGGAGCCGGGACCCAGTACTTC
NA	NA	TRBV23-1	TRBJ2-2	CASSQSLRGETGELFF	TGCGCCAGCAGTCAATCGCTGCGGGGAGAAACCGGGGAGCTGTTTTTT
NA	NA	TRBV28	TRBJ1-1	CASTTTLGARTEAFF	TGTGCCAGCACCACGACCCTGGGGGCGAGAACTGAAGCTTTCTTT
NA	once	TRBV6-2/TRBV6-3	TRBJ1-2	CASSYTGTGGYTF	TGTGCCAGCAGTTACACCGGGACTGGTGGCTACACCTTC
TRBD1	NA	TRBV7-2	TRBJ2-7	CASSPYRGYEQYF	TGTGCCAGCAGCCCCTACAGGGGCTACGAGCAGTACTTC
NA	NA	TRBV7-9	TRBJ1-5	CASSLQETGNQPQHF	TGTGCCAGCAGCTTACAGGAAACAGGGAATCAGCCCCAGCATTTT
NA	once	TRBV4-3	TRBJ1-2	CASSQDNRGNYGYTF	TGCGCCAGCAGCCAAGATAATCGCGGCAATTATGGCTACACCTTC
NA	NA	TRBV4-1	TRBJ2-4	CASSHERLGWVSKNIQYF	TGCGCCAGCAGCCATGAAAGGCTAGGTTGGGTTTCCAAAAACATTCAGTACTTC
TRBD2	once	TRBV11-1	TRBJ2-1	CASSLFASGGADNEQFF	TGTGCCAGCAGCTTATTCGCTAGCGGGGGGGCGGACAATGAGCAGTTCTTC
NA	NA	TRBV13	TRBJ1-4	CASSIEGGGGNEKLFF	TGTGCCAGCAGCATCGAGGGGGGCGGGGGTAATGAAAAACTGTTTTTT
NA	NA	TRBV10-2	TRBJ2-7	CASSGQYEQYF	TGCGCCAGCAGCGGACAGTACGAGCAGTACTTC
NA	NA	TRBV5-1	TRBJ2-7	CASSLKQGAYEQYF	TGCGCCAGCAGCTTGAAACAGGGAGCCTACGAGCAGTACTTC